The sequence of this T cell receptor beta chain was determined in a study of blood T cell repertoires in COVID-19. Assay used: immunoSEQ multiplex PCR; TCRdb lists only in-frame clones, some missing. The data show approximately 480,000 clones, roughly 87% seen once. The CDR3 consists of 15 residues. Deletions cut 3 bases from V and 5 bases from J, with 14 bases between. Germline V gives CDR1 LNHDA, CDR2 SQIVND (reference sequence). This TCR was recovered from a man younger than 35 with COVID-19, enrolled during active disease. The genes are TRBV19 and TRBJ2-1, with D perhaps matching TRBD1 (7 bases). What was sequenced was peripheral blood. The CDR3 sequence: CASSISGGMHNEQFF. The CDR3 DNA sequence: TGTGCCAGTAGTATTTCAGGGGGGATGCACAATGAGCAGTTCTTC.